The 16 T cell receptor beta chains below were found in one sample sequenced in a study of blood T cells in healthy people across ages. Together with a sample-barcoded 5' primer, a J-beta primer mix was included in a second PCR lasting about 7 to 11 cycles. Each CDR3 protein is one row after TCRdb ran MiXCR on the 5' RACE reads. The sample lists hundreds of thousands of distinct CDR3 sequences, about 53% occurring once. Sequenced input: blood. These receptor sequences come from a man aged 60 to 75 in good health.

This clonotype came up a few times. The rearrangement links TRBV7-9 to TRBJ2-1; 9 bases are a match to TRBD2. V lost 3 bases to trimming and J lost 5 bases; unmatched junction nucleotides: 5. Germline loops: CDR1 SEHNR, CDR2 FQNEAQ (reference sequence). CDR3 size: 15 residues. The CDR3 sequence: CASSFASGIDNEQFF. The DNA of the CDR3 is TGTGCCAGCAGCTTCGCTAGCGGGATAGACAATGAGCAGTTCTTC.

This clonotype has just a few counts. V usage is TRBV20-1 and J usage is TRBJ1-1; D may be TRBD1 (5 bases). V was clipped by 3 bases and J by 7 bases, with 18 bases between them. This CDR3 has 14 residues. Germline V gene data show CDR1 as DFQATT and CDR2 as SNEGSKA (reference sequence). The DNA of the CDR3 is TGCAGTGCTAGGGGGGGGTCAGTCAGCATTGAAGCTTTCTTT. Protein sequence: CSARGGSVSIEAFF.

This clonotype was detected only a few times. The chain is built from TRBV20-1 and TRBJ1-5; 8 bases are a match to TRBD1. This CDR3 comprises 13 residues. Germline V gene lookup returns CDR1 DFQATT and CDR2 SNEGSKA (reference sequence). The V segment lost 5 bases and the J segment 4 bases; nucleotides outside the gene matches: 4. This CDR3 is CSAPQGVNQPQHF. The CDR3 coding sequence is TGCAGTGCTCCACAGGGGGTTAATCAGCCCCAGCATTTT.

This chain connects TRBV11-2 to TRBJ2-4, with a possible D match to TRBD1 (6 bases). Trimming shortened V by 1 base and J by 6 bases, and 13 bases separated the two germline ends. The CDR3 is 15 amino acids. Germline CDR1 is SGHAT and CDR2 is FQNNGV. The CDR3 DNA reads TGTGCCAGCAGCTTAGTCGGGACCAGGGGAAACATTCAGTACTTC. It is translated as CASSLVGTRGNIQYF.

The CDR3 DNA reads as TGTGCCAGCACCGCCACAGGGCGCCAAGAGACCCAGTACTTC. It encodes CASTATGRQETQYF. The chain couples TRBV12-3 or TRBV12-4 to TRBJ2-5; tentative D call: TRBD1 (6 bases). This CDR3 contains 14 residues. V dropped 7 bases and J dropped 1 base, with 13 bases sitting between them.

The chain couples TRBV7-9 to TRBJ1-3; D is undetermined. The V gene lost 0 bases and the J gene lost 6 bases, with 9 bases spanning the gap. The CDR3 covers 14 residues. The germline gives CDR1 SEHNR, CDR2 FQNEAQ (reference sequence). The CDR3 loop is CASSLAVGENTIYF. The CDR3 nucleotides are TGTGCCAGCAGCTTAGCAGTTGGCGAAAACACCATATATTTT.

The chain has TRBV11-1 and TRBJ1-1, with D possibly matching TRBD1 (6 bases). Trimming stripped 8 bases from V and 8 bases from J, with 15 bases between. The germline CDR1 and CDR2 sequences are SGHAT and FQDESV (reference sequence). The CDR3 loop spans 12 amino acids. In nucleotides, the CDR3 is TGTGCCAGCCGGTTGGGGGGGCCCGAAGCTTTCTTT. Amino acids: CASRLGGPEAFF. Variable domain in full (rest from reference TRBV11-1 and TRBJ1-1): EAEVAQSPRYKITEKSQAVAFWCDPISGHATLYWYRQILGQGPELLVQFQDESVVDDSQLPKDRFSAERLKGVDSTLKIQPAELGDSAMYLCASRLGGPEAFFGQGTRLTVV.

This sequence joins TRBV7-8 and TRBJ2-7; perhaps TRBD2 as D (6 bases). The CDR3 runs to 14 residues. Trimming took 3 bases from V and 3 from J, leaving 12 bases between them. Germline V gene lookup returns CDR1 SGHVS and CDR2 FQNEAQ. CDR3 sequence: CASSLAGKGYEQYF. In DNA form, the CDR3 reads TGTGCCAGCAGCTTGGCGGGGAAGGGCTACGAGCAGTACTTC.

The J gene is TRBJ2-7, the V gene TRBV21-1; TRBD1 was called by the table and not checked on the DNA. TRBV21-1 is a documented pseudogene. The CDR3 is 13 residues long. The CDR3 DNA sequence: TGTGCCAGCAGCAAGTTAGGGACAGACGAGCAGTACTTC. Translated: CASSKLGTDEQYF.

The gene calls are TRBV12-3 or TRBV12-4 and TRBJ1-2; TRBD1 matches 11 bases. The V gene end was trimmed by 6 bases and the J gene end by 7 bases; junction bases not matched to a gene: 4. The CDR3 is made up of 13 amino acids. This chain's CDR3 is CASRGDRGSGYTF. The CDR3 DNA reads TGTGCCAGCAGAGGGGACAGGGGGTCTGGCTACACCTTC.

This clonotype was seen once. The rearrangement uses TRBV7-2 and TRBJ2-1; either TRBD1 or TRBD2 may supply D (6 bases each). The V gene's germline CDR1 is SGHTA and CDR2 FQGNSA. Trimming removed 5 bases from V and 6 bases from J, with 17 bases in between. This CDR3 is 15 amino acids long. DNA of the CDR3: TGTGCCAGCAGCCTAGGGGGGAGCCTGGGCAATGAGCAGTTCTTC. It yields the protein CASSLGGSLGNEQFF.

The rearrangement joins TRBV3-1 to TRBJ1-4; a possible D gene is TRBD1 (5 bases). Trimming stripped 3 bases from V and 7 bases from J, with 15 bases between. The CDR3 extends over 15 amino acids. In germline, CDR1 is LGHDT, CDR2 YNNKEL (reference sequence). DNA of the CDR3: TGTGCCAGCAGCCATCGGGGGGGAGGAATTGAAAAACTGTTTTTT. Protein sequence: CASSHRGGGIEKLFF.

This chain links TRBV27 with TRBJ2-1; either TRBD1 or TRBD2 may fit D (7 bases each). The length of the CDR3 is 15 residues. Germline lookup yields CDR1 MNHEY and CDR2 SMNVEV (reference sequence). Trimming removed 7 bases at V and 3 bases at J, with 16 bases between. CDR3 in DNA: TGTGCCAGCACCCAGGGGGGGACTATCTACAATGAGCAGTTCTTC. This sequence encodes CASTQGGTIYNEQFF.

This chain connects TRBV2 to TRBJ2-5; 11 bases are a match to TRBD1. With V trimmed by 7 bases and J by 5 bases, 9 bases remained unmatched. Germline assignment: CDR1 SNHLY and CDR2 FYNNEI. This CDR3 spans 15 amino acids. The DNA of the CDR3 is TGTGCCAGCACCTTCCCGGGACAGGGGGGTGAGACCCAGTACTTC. Translating gives CASTFPGQGGETQYF.

This clonotype appeared a few times. V gene TRBV29-1 combines with J gene TRBJ2-1, with TRBD2 matching 14 bases. J lost 9 bases, V lost 5 bases, and 6 bases had no gene match. Germline lookup yields CDR1 SQVTM and CDR2 ANQGSEA. The CDR3 contains 14 residues. The CDR3 region has the DNA TGCAGCGTTCAGAGACTAGCGGGGGGGAGTGAGCAGTTCTTC. It codes for CSVQRLAGGSEQFF.

This clonotype was seen a single time. The chain carries TRBV12-3 or TRBV12-4 and TRBJ1-1; D gene uncertain. Trimming removed 2 bases at V and 0 bases at J, with 10 bases between. This CDR3 contains 15 residues. The CDR3 region has the DNA TGTGCCAGCAGTTTAAGCGGATTCATGAACACTGAAGCTTTCTTT. It is translated as CASSLSGFMNTEAFF.